This TCR beta chain was documented in a study of beta chain features in type 1 diabetes. The germline gives CDR1 DFQATT, CDR2 SNEGSKA (reference sequence). The CDR3 covers 10 residues. The V and J ends lost 5 bases and 5 bases respectively, with 5 bases between them. This clone was counted only a few times. Its antigen is unknown. The same CDR3 arises from other DNA sequences in this sample as well. Study-wide points: Among patients with Type 1 diabetes, TCRB CDR3s were moderately but significantly shorter in every one of the four CD4+ subsets.

As every portion of the isolated RNA was reverse transcribed, the sequencing read expressed TCRB transcripts. The table came from immunoSEQ multiplex PCR; TCRdb's copy has only in-frame clones and leaves some out. Counted here are 600,000 to 750,000 clones, around 12% occurring once; the ten biggest clones make up around 0.12%. The clonotype comes from a man aged 25 to 40 with type 1 diabetes. Source material: naive CD4+ T cells from blood. The J gene is TRBJ2-3, the V gene TRBV20-1, with D possibly called TRBD1 or TRBD2 (5 bases each). CDR3 coding DNA: TGCAGTGCTGGGGGAGATACGCAGTATTTT. Amino acids: CSAGGDTQYF.